These 20 T cell receptor beta chains were sequenced from one sample in a study of OX40 agonist ivuxolimab in advanced cancers. Using immunoSEQ multiplex PCR, the repertoire was profiled, and TCRdb retains in-frame clones only, with some absent. This sample carries about 42,000 clones, 70% to 90% of them seen once, and the ten largest clones take 15%. The specimen was CD4+ or CD8+ T cells sorted from blood, collected in a trial of the OX40 agonist ivuxolimab. These receptors all come from an adult with an advanced solid tumor such as melanoma, head and neck, liver or kidney cancer.

V usage is TRBV28 and J usage is TRBJ1-3, with 8 bases lining up with TRBD1. Trimming cost V 5 bases and J 0 bases; bases outside gene matches: 9. Germline lookup yields CDR1 MDHEN and CDR2 SYDVKM. CDR3 length: 17 amino acids. The CDR3, as DNA: TGTGCCAGCAGTCCACTGACAGGGGTGTACTCTGGAAACACCATATATTTT. Amino acid sequence: CASSPLTGVYSGNTIYF. The whole variable domain, filled in from reference TRBV28 and TRBJ1-3, reads DVKVTQSSRYLVKRTGEKVFLECVQDMDHENMFWYRQDPGLGLRLIYFSYDVKMKEKGDIPEGYSVSREKKERFSLILESASTNQTSMYLCASSPLTGVYSGNTIYFGEGSWLTVV.

The genes are TRBV7-9 and TRBJ1-1, with D maybe TRBD1 (6 bases). V lost 5 bases, J lost 0 bases, and 13 bases lay in between. The CDR3 consists of 15 residues. Germline CDR1 is SEHNR and CDR2 is FQNEAQ (reference sequence). For the CDR3, the DNA is TGTGCCAGCAGCCCAAAGGACAGTATGAACACTGAAGCTTTCTTT. Amino acids: CASSPKDSMNTEAFF.

This chain uses TRBV6-6 with TRBJ1-1; no clear D gene. Trimming removed 4 bases from V and 3 bases from J, with 15 bases in between. Germline assignment: CDR1 MNHNY and CDR2 SVGAGI (reference sequence). The CDR3 totals 15 residues. The CDR3 loop reads CASSSGPFGDTEAFF. The CDR3 region has the DNA TGTGCCAGCAGTTCAGGCCCTTTTGGGGACACTGAAGCTTTCTTT.

This chain links TRBV4-3 with TRBJ2-7; 11 positions agree with TRBD1. CDR3 length equals 16 residues. Trimming cost V 0 bases and J 3 bases; bases outside gene matches: 4. Germline V gene data show CDR1 as LGHNA and CDR2 as YSLEER. The CDR3 here is CASSQEEGTGGYEQYF. CDR3 DNA sequence: TGCGCCAGCAGCCAAGAAGAAGGGACAGGGGGCTACGAGCAGTACTTC.

The rearrangement uses TRBV6-4 and TRBJ1-2; 7 bases agree with TRBD1. This CDR3 contains 16 residues. Germline V gene data show CDR1 as MRHNA and CDR2 as SNTAGT. Germline trimming cut 0 bases from V and 0 bases from J; bases unmatched to any gene: 4. In DNA form, the CDR3 reads TGTGCCAGCAGTGACTCGGACAGGAGGACTAACTATGGCTACACCTTC. Translated: CASSDSDRRTNYGYTF.

J is TRBJ1-2 and V is TRBV27; the match to TRBD1 covers 7 bases. The CDR3 is made up of 11 amino acids. The germline V gene has CDR1 MNHEY and CDR2 SMNVEV (reference sequence). Trimming cost V 5 bases and J 6 bases; bases outside gene matches: 0. CDR3 coding DNA: TGTGCCAGCAGTCAGGGGGATGGCTACACCTTC. Its protein is CASSQGDGYTF.

This chain connects TRBV19 to TRBJ1-6, with D possibly TRBD1 on 5 matching bases. V was clipped by 3 bases and J by 7 bases, with 13 bases between them. Per the germline V gene, CDR1 is LNHDA and CDR2 is SQIVND (reference sequence). The CDR3 has 15 amino acids. The CDR3 here is CASSIIATENSPLHF. The DNA for the CDR3 is TGTGCCAGTAGTATTATCGCGACAGAAAATTCACCCCTCCACTTT.

The chain uses TRBV11-2 and TRBJ1-1; D gene unclear. V dropped 1 base and J dropped 5 bases, with 14 bases sitting between them. The CDR3 covers 15 residues. CDR1 is SGHAT and CDR2 is FQNNGV in the germline V gene. In nucleotides, the CDR3 is TGTGCCAGCAGCTTAGGTTCCCTAGGGAGGACTGAAGCTTTCTTT. This codes for CASSLGSLGRTEAFF.

This clone was seen a few times. The chain uses TRBV29-1 and TRBJ1-2, with D possibly TRBD1 on 6 matching bases. The CDR3 runs 16 residues. The V gene's germline CDR1 is SQVTM and CDR2 ANQGSEA. V gave up 3 bases and J gave up 4 bases, with 21 bases separating them. For the CDR3, the DNA is TGCAGCGTTGATGGGGACACCAAGTTCGCCGGCTATGGCTACACCTTC. It codes for CSVDGDTKFAGYGYTF.

The chain recombines TRBV7-9 with TRBJ2-1, with TRBD2 matching over 11 bases. There are 15 residues in the CDR3. CDR1 and CDR2 from the germline V gene are SEHNR and FQNEAQ (reference sequence). Germline trimming cut 5 bases from V and 6 bases from J; bases unmatched to any gene: 6. CDR3 nucleotides: TGTGCCAGCAGCCCAGGACTAGCGGGTTTCAATGAGCAGTTCTTC. Amino acid sequence: CASSPGLAGFNEQFF.

V gene TRBV2 combines with J gene TRBJ1-1, with a weak D call TRBD1 (6 bases). Germline lookup yields CDR1 SNHLY and CDR2 FYNNEI. Trimming cost V 5 bases and J 5 bases, with 18 bases left between them. There are 15 residues in the CDR3. Written as DNA, the CDR3 is TGTGCCAGCAGTCCCGGGACAAGTTCGGGGACTGAAGCTTTCTTT. It translates to CASSPGTSSGTEAFF.

The J gene is TRBJ2-4, the V gene TRBV7-9; D may be TRBD1 (6 bases). With 6 bases removed from V and 4 bases from J, the gap between germline ends came to 16 bases. Germline CDR1 reads SEHNR; CDR2 reads FQNEAQ (reference sequence). CDR3 length equals 15 residues. In nucleotides, the CDR3 is TGTGCCAGCAGTTTACAGGGTGACCCAAAAAACATTCAGTACTTC. Its translation is CASSLQGDPKNIQYF.

The chain has TRBV6-1 and TRBJ2-2, with a weak D call TRBD1 (5 bases). CDR3 length: 14 residues. V lost 0 bases to trimming and J lost 6 bases, with 8 bases between them. The germline CDR1 and CDR2 sequences are MNHNS and SASEGT. CDR3 nucleotides: TGTGCCAGCAGTGAAGCGCTAGGGGCCGGGGAGCTGTTTTTT. It is translated as CASSEALGAGELFF.

DNA for the CDR3: TGTGCCAGCAGCGTATCAACCCTGGGTTCACCCCTCCACTTT. Its translation: CASSVSTLGSPLHF. The chain couples TRBV9 to TRBJ1-6; no firm D call. CDR3 length: 14 amino acids. Per the germline V gene, CDR1 is SGDLS and CDR2 is YYNGEE. Trimming took 1 base from V and 9 from J, leaving 11 bases between them.

This rearrangement joins TRBV5-6 to TRBJ1-4; D ambiguous. Germline CDR1 is SGHDT and CDR2 is YYEEEE. CDR3 length: 14 residues. Trimming removed 0 bases at V and 2 bases at J, with 5 bases between. DNA of the CDR3: TGTGCCAGCAGCTTGGTGGGGACTAATGAAAAACTGTTTTTT. Its protein product is CASSLVGTNEKLFF.

This chain connects TRBV6-5 to TRBJ1-5; 7 nucleotides match TRBD1. J gave up 6 bases and V 4 bases, and 0 bases lay outside the gene matches. Germline CDR1 is MNHEY and CDR2 is SVGAGI. The length of the CDR3 is 12 residues. CDR3 DNA: TGTGCCAGCAGTTGGACAGGTCAGCCCCAGCATTTT. It translates to CASSWTGQPQHF.

This chain uses TRBV27 with TRBJ2-7; the match to TRBD2 covers 8 bases. The length of the CDR3 is 16 residues. Looked up from germline, CDR1 is MNHEY and CDR2 is SMNVEV (reference sequence). Trimming removed 7 bases from V and 7 bases from J; junction bases left unmatched: 18. In DNA, the CDR3 is TGTGCCAGCAAGCGGTTTGAACGGGAGGGCCAAGGGGAGCAGTACTTC. The encoded protein is CASKRFEREGQGEQYF.

CDR3: CASSVNRQGEDYGYTF. The DNA of the CDR3 is TGTGCCAGCAGCGTAAACCGACAGGGTGAGGACTATGGCTACACCTTC. The chain joins TRBV9 to TRBJ1-2; 7 nucleotides line up with TRBD1. Per the germline V gene, CDR1 is SGDLS and CDR2 is YYNGEE. The trim removed 1 base at V and 3 bases at J, leaving 9 bases unmatched. CDR3 length: 16 residues.

In its sample, this clone was seen once. This chain joins TRBV7-3 and TRBJ2-1; 8 bases are a match to TRBD1. J was trimmed by 8 bases and V by 4 bases; bases with no gene match: 7. CDR1 and CDR2 from the germline V gene are SGHTA and FQGTGA. The CDR3 has 14 residues. The CDR3 reads CASSSGQGRDEQFF. CDR3 in DNA: TGTGCCAGCAGCTCCGGACAGGGCCGGGATGAGCAGTTCTTC.

The rearrangement links TRBV29-1 to TRBJ1-1, with D hard to call. The CDR3 has 12 amino acids. Trimming shortened V by 7 bases and J by 5 bases, and 14 bases separated the two germline ends. Per the germline V gene, CDR1 is SQVTM and CDR2 is ANQGSEA. CDR3 loop: CSALWTGTEAFF. DNA for the CDR3: TGCAGCGCCTTGTGGACCGGGACTGAAGCTTTCTTT.